This TCR beta chain originates from a study of T cell repertoires in aging, cancer and after chemotherapy. Study observations and caveats: Across the chemotherapy interval, each cancer cohort showed higher median generation probability, suggesting thymic rebound.

A mixed TRB-A/B primer pool amplified rearranged TRB by multiplex touch-down PCR. TCRdb called the multiplex PCR reads again in MiXCR, with one record for every CDR3 protein. The sample lists around 5,600 distinct CDR3 sequences; 25% to 35% were seen once. As for this clonotype: Its antigen is currently unknown.

Amplification of TCR beta used genomic DNA extracted from peripheral blood. This CDR3 comprises 15 residues. Trimming pared 6 bases from V and 5 bases from J, leaving 20 bases between. Germline V gene sequence: CDR1 KGHSH, CDR2 LQKENI. The specimen was blood. The chain is built from TRBV18 and TRBJ2-7; the D gene is possibly TRBD1 (6 bases). This TCR came from a human donor with a solid tumor. DNA of the CDR3: TGTGCCAGCTCGCAGACAGGTCAGGGACCTCACGAGCAGTACTTC. It is translated as CASSQTGQGPHEQYF.